Following are 19 T cell receptor beta chains from one sample sequenced in a study of T cells and Merkel cell carcinoma outcomes. Produced via immunoSEQ multiplex PCR; TCRdb's table is partial and in-frame only. The repertoire holds thousands of clones, around 80% seen once, with 2% to 3% in the top ten. Sequences were obtained from tumor tissue from Merkel cell carcinoma. These receptor sequences come from a human donor with Merkel cell carcinoma.

The gene calls are TRBV5-1 and TRBJ2-5, with 8 bases fitting TRBD2. This CDR3 region has 14 residues. J lost 1 base, V lost 6 bases, and 5 bases had no gene match. Germline assignment: CDR1 SGHRS and CDR2 YFSETQ. The CDR3 DNA sequence: TGCGCCAGCAAACCCCTAGCGGGCCAAGAGACCCAGTACTTC. Translating it yields CASKPLAGQETQYF. The whole variable domain, filled in from reference TRBV5-1 and TRBJ2-5, reads KAGVTQTPRYLIKTRGQQVTLSCSPISGHRSVSWYQQTPGQGLQFLFEYFSETQRNKGNFPGRFSGRQFSNSRSEMNVSTLELGDSALYLCASKPLAGQETQYFGPGTRLLVL.

The rearrangement joins TRBV25-1 to TRBJ1-6, with 7 bases fitting TRBD1. After removal of 2 bases from V and 10 bases from J, the junction contained 8 bases not matched to a gene. CDR1 is MGHDK and CDR2 is SYGVNS in the germline V gene. The CDR3 has 15 amino acids. CDR3 nucleotide sequence: TGTGCCAGCAGTGAAGCTTCCAGGGGGAACTCACCCCTCCACTTT. Its translation is CASSEASRGNSPLHF.

The chain links TRBV29-1 to TRBJ2-7, with D uncertain. CDR3 length: 13 residues. Germline CDR1 SQVTM, CDR2 ANQGSEA. The V and J ends lost 2 bases and 2 bases respectively, with 10 bases between them. The CDR3, as DNA: TGCAGCGTTGAAACCCAACAAACCTACGAGCAGTACTTC. It specifies CSVETQQTYEQYF.

The gene calls are TRBV28 and TRBJ2-7, with D possibly TRBD1 on 5 matching bases. Trimming left V 5 bases short and J 6 bases short, with 11 bases between. The length of the CDR3 is 12 residues. Germline values: CDR1 MDHEN, CDR2 SYDVKM. The CDR3 protein is CASSTRTSEQYF. Here the CDR3 DNA reads TGTGCCAGCAGTACCCGGACAAGCGAGCAGTACTTC.

The CDR3 is CASSLGGTAKTQYF. For the CDR3, the DNA is TGTGCCAGCAGCTTAGGGGGGACAGCGAAGACCCAGTACTTC. The rearrangement links TRBV7-8 to TRBJ2-5, with 7 nucleotides matching TRBD1. Germline loops: CDR1 SGHVS, CDR2 FQNEAQ. The CDR3 has 14 residues. V lost 1 base and J lost 6; bases outside the gene matches: 5.

The chain is built from TRBV9 and TRBJ1-3; no firm D call. Trimming stripped 0 bases from V and 0 bases from J, with 10 bases between. Germline CDR1 is SGDLS and CDR2 is YYNGEE. The length of the CDR3 is 16 residues. CDR3: CASSVDEGSSGNTIYF. The DNA for the CDR3 is TGTGCCAGCAGCGTAGATGAGGGAAGCTCTGGAAACACCATATATTTT.

The chain employs TRBV7-2 and TRBJ1-2; D ambiguous. V was trimmed by 4 bases and J by 4 bases, leaving 16 bases between them. Per the germline V gene, CDR1 is SGHTA and CDR2 is FQGNSA. The CDR3 contains 15 residues. This CDR3 reads CASSSFDLNPYGYTF. The CDR3 DNA follows: TGTGCCAGCAGCTCCTTTGACCTCAATCCCTATGGCTACACCTTC.

V gene TRBV7-6 combines with J gene TRBJ2-2, with 11 bases identical to TRBD2. In germline, CDR1 is SGHVS, CDR2 FNYEAQ. CDR3 length equals 15 residues. Trimming cost V 5 bases and J 8 bases; bases outside gene matches: 7. CDR3: CASSPTSGVSGELFF. The CDR3 nucleotides read TGTGCCAGCAGCCCGACTAGCGGGGTTTCGGGGGAGCTGTTTTTT.

This sequence joins TRBV20-1 and TRBJ1-2; D gene unclear. The CDR3 runs to 11 residues. Germline V gene data show CDR1 as DFQATT and CDR2 as SNEGSKA (reference sequence). With 4 bases removed from V and 6 bases from J, the gap between germline ends came to 9 bases. CDR3 sequence reads: CSATELNGYTF. For the CDR3, the DNA is TGCAGTGCTACGGAGTTGAATGGCTACACCTTC.

V is TRBV9 and J is TRBJ2-7; 12 bases line up with TRBD2. Germline V lookup: CDR1 SGDLS, CDR2 YYNGEE. The CDR3 has 16 residues. V lost 3 bases, J lost 1 base, and 5 bases stayed unmatched. For the CDR3, the DNA is TGTGCCAGCAGCGGCCCCCTAGCGGGGGGGTCCTACGAGCAGTACTTC. This encodes CASSGPLAGGSYEQYF.

The rearrangement uses TRBV18 and TRBJ2-7; TRBD1 matches 8 bases. The V segment lost 2 bases and the J segment 5 bases; nucleotides outside the gene matches: 2. Per germline, CDR1 KGHSH and CDR2 LQKENI. CDR3 length equals 13 residues. CDR3 region: CASSPTGQDEQYF. The CDR3 DNA reads TGTGCCAGCTCACCAACGGGACAGGACGAGCAGTACTTC.

This chain links TRBV29-1 with TRBJ2-2; D tentatively reads TRBD1 or TRBD2 (5 bases each). V gave up 4 bases and J gave up 4 bases, with 13 bases separating them. Germline CDR1 SQVTM, CDR2 ANQGSEA. The CDR3 covers 14 residues. The chain's CDR3 is CSVVLGTTTGELFF. The DNA of the CDR3 is TGCAGCGTTGTACTGGGGACCACCACCGGGGAGCTGTTTTTT.

This chain connects TRBV28 to TRBJ1-1; possible D gene TRBD1, 5 bases. Trimming cost V 6 bases and J 11 bases, with 16 bases left between them. CDR1 is MDHEN, CDR2 SYDVKM, per germline. This CDR3 contains 12 residues. CDR3 sequence: CASRLRGGMAFF. The CDR3 region has the DNA TGTGCCAGCAGACTTCGCGGGGGAATGGCTTTCTTT.

The chain couples TRBV10-2 to TRBJ1-1, with no clear D. The ends were cut back, 7 bases at V and 10 bases at J, with 19 bases in the middle. Germline lookup yields CDR1 WSHSY and CDR2 SAAADI. The CDR3 spans 13 residues. CDR3 protein: CASTRLAPEGAFF. The DNA of the CDR3 is TGCGCCAGCACGCGGTTGGCCCCAGAGGGAGCTTTCTTT.

This sequence joins TRBV6-1 and TRBJ1-5; D remains unclear. Per germline, CDR1 MNHNS and CDR2 SASEGT. This CDR3 is built from 11 residues. V lost 4 bases to trimming and J lost 4 bases, with 2 bases between them. DNA for the CDR3: TGTGCCAGCAGTGTAAATCAGCCCCAGCATTTT. Translation: CASSVNQPQHF.

The chain links TRBV28 to TRBJ2-7; 8 bases are shared with TRBD1. Trimming cost V 6 bases and J 4 bases; bases outside gene matches: 8. This CDR3 comprises 14 residues. Per germline, CDR1 MDHEN and CDR2 SYDVKM. CDR3: CASRPQDREYEQYF. The CDR3 coding sequence is TGTGCCAGCAGACCTCAGGACAGGGAATACGAGCAGTACTTC. The full variable domain, rest sourced from reference TRBV28 and TRBJ2-7, is DVKVTQSSRYLVKRTGEKVFLECVQDMDHENMFWYRQDPGLGLRLIYFSYDVKMKEKGDIPEGYSVSREKKERFSLILESASTNQTSMYLCASRPQDREYEQYFGPGTRLTVT.

The chain employs TRBV9 and TRBJ1-2; no firm D call. Per the germline V gene, CDR1 is SGDLS and CDR2 is YYNGEE. Between the trimmed V and J ends, which lost 4 bases and 2 bases, there was a span of 12 bases. The CDR3 is 14 amino acids. The CDR3 bases are TGTGCCAGCAGCCCACGGGAGGGAAACTATGGCTACACCTTC. Protein: CASSPREGNYGYTF.

CDR3 nucleotides: TGCGCCAGCAGCCCACGCCCTCCTACCCTGTCCGGGGAGCTGTTTTTT. This sequence encodes CASSPRPPTLSGELFF. The V call is TRBV5-1, the J call TRBJ2-2; D is unresolved. This CDR3 has 16 residues. Trimming removed 4 bases at V and 6 bases at J, with 19 bases between. Germline V gene lookup returns CDR1 SGHRS and CDR2 YFSETQ.

The rearrangement links TRBV10-3 to TRBJ2-7; TRBD1 might be the D (6 bases). The CDR3 sequence is 12 residues long. Germline-derived CDR1 and CDR2 are ENHRY and SYGVKD. V lost 6 bases, J lost 6 bases, and 12 bases lay in between. Here the CDR3 DNA reads TGTGCCATCAGCACAGGGATTGCCGAGCAGTACTTC. Translated: CAISTGIAEQYF.